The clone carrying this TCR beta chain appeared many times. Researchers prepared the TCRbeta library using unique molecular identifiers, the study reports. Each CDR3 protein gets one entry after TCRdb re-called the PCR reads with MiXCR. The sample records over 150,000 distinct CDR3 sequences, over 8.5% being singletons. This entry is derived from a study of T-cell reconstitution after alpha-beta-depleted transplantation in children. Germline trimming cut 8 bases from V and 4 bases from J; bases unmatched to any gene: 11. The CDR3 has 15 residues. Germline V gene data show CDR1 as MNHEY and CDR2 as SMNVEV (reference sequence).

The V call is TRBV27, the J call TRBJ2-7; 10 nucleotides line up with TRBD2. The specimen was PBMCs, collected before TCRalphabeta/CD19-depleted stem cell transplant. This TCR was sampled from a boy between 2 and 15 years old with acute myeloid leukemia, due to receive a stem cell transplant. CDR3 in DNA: TGTGCCAGCCGCAAGCGGGAGGGCCCCGAGTACGAGCAGTACTTC. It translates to CASRKREGPEYEQYF.